This T cell receptor beta chain was sequenced during a study of regulatory and conventional T cells in RAG deficiency. Study conclusions and caveats: Patient subsets had shorter CDR3s; Omenn Treg-Tconv overlap exceeded 90%.

Note on this clone: The antigen is undetermined.

Measured with immunoSEQ multiplex PCR; TCRdb has only the in-frame clones, and not every one. The repertoire has about 29,000 clones, over 90% of them found once; the top ten carry 0.15% to 0.2%. Germline-derived CDR1 and CDR2 are LGHNT and FRNRAP. The length of the CDR3 is 13 residues. J lost 2 bases, V lost 5 bases, and 3 bases had no gene match. Genomic DNA came from blood conventional CD4+ T cells gated CD25-low CD127-high. The same data also went into a second study, on regulatory T cells. From that report: Primers: 52 TRBV forward and 13 TRBJ reverse.

The sequenced sample was CD25- CD4+ T cells sorted from blood. The receptor was isolated from a human donor in good health. This chain links TRBV12-5 with TRBJ2-7; 7 bases agree with TRBD1. The CDR3 nucleotides are TGTGCTAGTGGTAACCAGGGGGCCTACGAGCAGTACTTC. This codes for CASGNQGAYEQYF.